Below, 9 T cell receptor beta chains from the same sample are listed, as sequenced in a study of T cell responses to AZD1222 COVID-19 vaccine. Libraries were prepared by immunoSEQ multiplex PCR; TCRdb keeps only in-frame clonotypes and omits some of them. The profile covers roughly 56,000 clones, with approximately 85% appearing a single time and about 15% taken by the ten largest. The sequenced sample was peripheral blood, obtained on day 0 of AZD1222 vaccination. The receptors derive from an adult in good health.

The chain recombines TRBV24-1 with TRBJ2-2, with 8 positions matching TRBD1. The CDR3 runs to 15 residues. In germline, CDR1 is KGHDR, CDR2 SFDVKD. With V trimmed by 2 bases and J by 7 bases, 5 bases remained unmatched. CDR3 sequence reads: CATSDSGTGIGELFF. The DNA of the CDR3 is TGTGCCACCAGTGATTCCGGGACAGGTATCGGGGAGCTGTTTTTT.

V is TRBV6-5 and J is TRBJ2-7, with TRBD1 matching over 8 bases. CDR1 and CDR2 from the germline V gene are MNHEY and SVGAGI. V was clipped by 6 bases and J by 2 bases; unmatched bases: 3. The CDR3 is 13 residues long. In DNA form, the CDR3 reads TGTGCCAGCAGGGACAGGGACCCCTACGAGCAGTACTTC. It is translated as CASRDRDPYEQYF.

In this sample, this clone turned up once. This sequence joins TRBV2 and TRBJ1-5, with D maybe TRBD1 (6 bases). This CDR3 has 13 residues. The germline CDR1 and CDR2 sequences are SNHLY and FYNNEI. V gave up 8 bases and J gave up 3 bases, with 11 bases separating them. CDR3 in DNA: TGTGCCAGCCATGGACAGCTCAATCAGCCCCAGCATTTT. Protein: CASHGQLNQPQHF.

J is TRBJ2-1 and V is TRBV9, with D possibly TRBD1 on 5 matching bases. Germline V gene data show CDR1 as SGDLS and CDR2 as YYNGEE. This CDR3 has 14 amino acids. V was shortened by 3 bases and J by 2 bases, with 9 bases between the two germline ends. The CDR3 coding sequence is TGTGCCAGCAGCGCCAGGGTAACCTACAATGAGCAGTTCTTC. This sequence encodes CASSARVTYNEQFF.

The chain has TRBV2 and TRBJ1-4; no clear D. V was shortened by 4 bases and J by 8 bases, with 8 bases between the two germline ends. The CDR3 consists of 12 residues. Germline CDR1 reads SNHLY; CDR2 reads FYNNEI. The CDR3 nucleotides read TGTGCCAGCAGTGGCCCATTAGAAAAACTGTTTTTT. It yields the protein CASSGPLEKLFF.

The CDR3 nucleotides are TGCGCCAGCAGTGAGTCAGCGGGTTATAGCAATCAGCCCCAGCATTTT. This encodes CASSESAGYSNQPQHF. The V and J genes are TRBV10-2 and TRBJ1-5; unclear D gene. V gave up 0 bases and J gave up 0 bases, with 9 bases separating them. This CDR3 is built from 16 residues. Germline lookup yields CDR1 WSHSY and CDR2 SAAADI.

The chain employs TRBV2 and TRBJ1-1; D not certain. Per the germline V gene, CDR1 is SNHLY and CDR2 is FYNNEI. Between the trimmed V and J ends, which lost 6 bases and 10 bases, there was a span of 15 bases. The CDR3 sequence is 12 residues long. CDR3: CASRESLARAFF. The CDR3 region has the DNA TGTGCCAGCAGAGAGTCTTTGGCGCGAGCTTTCTTT.

The CDR3 reads CASSQGRNYGYTF. The CDR3 bases are TGTGCCAGCAGCCAAGGACGGAACTATGGCTACACCTTC. This chain uses TRBV3-1 (or the pseudogene TRBV3-2) with TRBJ1-2; no clear D gene. The V end lost 1 base, the J end lost 2 bases, and 5 bases lay between the germline ends. The length of the CDR3 is 13 residues. From germline, CDR1 is LGHDT and CDR2 YNNKEL (reference sequence).

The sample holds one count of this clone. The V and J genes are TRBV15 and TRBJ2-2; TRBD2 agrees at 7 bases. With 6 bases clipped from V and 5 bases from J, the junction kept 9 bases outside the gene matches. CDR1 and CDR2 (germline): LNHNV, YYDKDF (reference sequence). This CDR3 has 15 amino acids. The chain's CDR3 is CATRARREGTGELFF. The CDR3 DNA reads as TGTGCCACCAGGGCTAGGAGGGAGGGTACCGGGGAGCTGTTTTTT.